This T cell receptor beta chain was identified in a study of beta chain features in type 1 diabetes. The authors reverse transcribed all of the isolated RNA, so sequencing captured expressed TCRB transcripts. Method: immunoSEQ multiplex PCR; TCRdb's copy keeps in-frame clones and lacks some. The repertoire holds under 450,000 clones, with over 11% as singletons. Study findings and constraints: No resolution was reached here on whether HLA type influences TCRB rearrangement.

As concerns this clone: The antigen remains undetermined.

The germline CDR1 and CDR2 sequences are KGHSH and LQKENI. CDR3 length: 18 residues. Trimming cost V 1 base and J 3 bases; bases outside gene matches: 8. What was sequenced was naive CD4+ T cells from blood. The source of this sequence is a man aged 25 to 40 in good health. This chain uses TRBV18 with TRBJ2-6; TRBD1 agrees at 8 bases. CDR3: CASSPRKTGVGGANVLTF. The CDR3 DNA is TGTGCCAGCTCACCACGCAAGACAGGGGTTGGTGGGGCCAACGTCCTGACTTTC.